Sequencing of this T cell receptor beta chain was carried out in a study of blood T cell repertoires in COVID-19 (TCRdb year 2020). With regard to the full study: Collaborator samples came from the United States, Italy and Spain and covered acute and convalescent phases of COVID-19. The prospective study material was composed of cDNA or gDNA derived from T cells, B-cell-depleted T cells, or PBMCs. Deeply sampled blood TCRbeta repertoires from subjects exposed to, actively infected with, or recovered from COVID-19 were included in the dataset. A freely available public database, intended as a resource for researchers studying the immune response to SARS-CoV-2, is where the repertoires were released. Samples were obtained from the ongoing ImmuneRACE study (first 160 participants) and from 950 to 1,500 subjects provided by 6 global collaborators. The sample metadata nearly always contained a de-identified subject ID, COVID-19 status, age in years and sex. Where HLA class I and class II types were available, the types were taken from metadata supplied by the sample provider, not from assay-based typing. What the study reported, not specific to this receptor: Clinical and demographic metadata were provided uncurated, with the amount varying by source and participant.

On this clone itself: What this receptor recognizes is not known. One base away there is no much larger clone; base qualities are not given.

Enrolling through a virtual design, the prospective study's participants ranged in age from roughly 18 to 90 years and lived across 20 to 25 United States geographic areas. In the prospective study, cohorts were assigned on the basis of participant-reported clinical history obtained from a screening survey and a study questionnaire. Exposed participants were defined as having been in contact with someone with a PCR-confirmed or clinician-diagnosed COVID-19 case within 2 weeks of study entry. Each participant in the prospective study had whole blood, serum and a nasopharyngeal or oropharyngeal swab collected by mobile phlebotomists. Prospective study participants could optionally give additional blood draws and questionnaires over an approximately two-month period. Blood samples from the prospective study were shipped frozen or at room temperature prior to DNA extraction. The immunoSEQ Assay, a bias-controlled multiplex PCR, was used to amplify TCRbeta CDR3 regions from genomic DNA. The authors processed their data as follows. The number of nucleated cells in each sample was estimated from the amplification of reference gene primers within the assay. Sequence reads were collapsed and filtered to measure the absolute abundance of every unique TCRbeta CDR3 rearrangement. For each sample, productive Simpson clonality was calculated as the square root of Simpson's diversity index over productive rearrangements. Sourced from immuneACCESS, this table was stored by TCRdb with only in-frame sequences that have V and J called. A share of the clones is absent; for the studies checked, an unresolved V gene accounts for under half, and the remainder has no known explanation. The D gene and trimming were derived from the DNA, and the V and J assignments and clone size from that table. This sample has over 200,000 clones in its table, and nearly 90% of those were observed once. The ten largest clones take up over 13% of the sample.

V is pruned by 4 bases and J by 5 bases, leaving 7 bases of the junction without a gene match. Sequences MNHEY (CDR1) and SVGAGI (CDR2) are obtained from the germline V gene. From its cysteine to its phenylalanine, the CDR3 spans 15 amino acids. Here the CDR3 DNA is all that survives: 45 bases in frame from base 1. The sequenced material came from PBMCs or T cells enriched from blood (not recorded which). The origin of this receptor is a man between 25 and 39 years old who had been exposed to COVID-19. The V and J segments used are TRBV6-5 and TRBJ2-5; TRBD1 agrees with 10 junctional bases. The CDR3 loop reads CASSSRDRGAETQYF. The DNA is as follows: TGTGCCAGCAGTTCCCGGGACAGGGGTGCCGAGACCCAGTACTTC.